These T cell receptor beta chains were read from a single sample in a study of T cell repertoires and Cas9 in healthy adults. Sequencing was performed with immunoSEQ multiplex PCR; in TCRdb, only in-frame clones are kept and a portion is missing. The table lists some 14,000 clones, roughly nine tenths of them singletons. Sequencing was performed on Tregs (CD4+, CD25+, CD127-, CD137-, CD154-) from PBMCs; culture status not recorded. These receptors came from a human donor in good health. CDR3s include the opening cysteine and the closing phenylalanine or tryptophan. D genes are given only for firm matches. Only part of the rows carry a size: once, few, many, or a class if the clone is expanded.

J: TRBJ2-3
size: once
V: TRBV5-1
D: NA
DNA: TGCGCCAGCAGCTTGGCAAGGAGCGGAGATACGCAGTATTTT
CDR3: CASSLARSGDTQYF

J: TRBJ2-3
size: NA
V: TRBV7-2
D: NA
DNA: TGTGCCAGCAGCTTAGCCGTGAATCCGACGCCTCAGTTT
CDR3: CASSLAVNPTPQF

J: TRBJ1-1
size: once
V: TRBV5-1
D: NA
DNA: TGCGCCAGCAGCTTGGGTACGGGAGGGAACACTGAAGCTTTCTTT
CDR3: CASSLGTGGNTEAFF

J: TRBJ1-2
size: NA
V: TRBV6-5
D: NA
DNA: TGTGCCAGCAGTCGTACATACAGGGACTATGGCTACACCTTC
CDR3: CASSRTYRDYGYTF

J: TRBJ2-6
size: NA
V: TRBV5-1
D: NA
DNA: TGCGCCAGCAGCTTGGCTGGGGCCAACGTCCTGACTTTC
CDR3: CASSLAGANVLTF

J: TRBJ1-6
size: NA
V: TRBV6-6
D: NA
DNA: TGTGCCAGCAGTTTGGGTCTCTTGAGTCGGAGTTCACCCCTCCACTTT
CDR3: CASSLGLLSRSSPLHF

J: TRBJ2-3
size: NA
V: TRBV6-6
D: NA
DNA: TGTGCCAGCAGTTCAAGCCTCTGGACGGGAGCAGATACGCAGTATTTT
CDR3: CASSSSLWTGADTQYF

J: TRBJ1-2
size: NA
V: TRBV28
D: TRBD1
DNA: TGTGCCAGCAGTGGACAGGCCCCTAACTATGGCTACACCTTC
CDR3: CASSGQAPNYGYTF

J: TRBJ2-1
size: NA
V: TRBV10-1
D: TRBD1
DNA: TGCGCCAGCAGCGACCTTCGGACAGGAGCTGGGGGCAATGAGCAGTTCTTC
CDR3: CASSDLRTGAGGNEQFF

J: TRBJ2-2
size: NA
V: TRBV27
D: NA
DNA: TGTGCCAGCAGTTTATTAGGGCCCGGTATCGGGGAGCTGTTTTTT
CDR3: CASSLLGPGIGELFF

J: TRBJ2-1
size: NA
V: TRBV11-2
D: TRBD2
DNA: TGTGCCAGCAGCCCGACTAGCTGGTCCTACAATGAGCAGTTCTTC
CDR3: CASSPTSWSYNEQFF

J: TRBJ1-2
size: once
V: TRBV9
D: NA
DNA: TGTGCCAGCAGCGGGTGGGCAACGAGCGGCTACACCTTC
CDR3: CASSGWATSGYTF

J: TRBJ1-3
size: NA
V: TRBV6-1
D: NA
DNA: TGTGCCAGCACCCACAGGGTTTTTGGAAACACCATATATTTT
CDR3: CASTHRVFGNTIYF

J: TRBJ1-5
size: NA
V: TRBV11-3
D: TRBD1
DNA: TGTGCCAGCGGCCAAAGGGGGCCGGGCCCATGCGGCAATCAGCCCCAGCATTTT
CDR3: CASGQRGPGPCGNQPQHF

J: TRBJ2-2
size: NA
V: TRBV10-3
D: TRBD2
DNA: TGTGCCATCATGCGCGGGGGTGGCGGGGAGCTGTTTTTT
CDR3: CAIMRGGGGELFF

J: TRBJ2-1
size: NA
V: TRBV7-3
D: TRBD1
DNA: TGTGCCAGCAGCCAAATTACAGGGGGTGAGCAGTTCTTC
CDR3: CASSQITGGEQFF

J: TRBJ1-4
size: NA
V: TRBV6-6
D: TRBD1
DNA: TGTGCCAGTCATCTGAACAGGGGGCGTCCTAATGAAAAACTGTTTTTT
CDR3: CASHLNRGRPNEKLFF

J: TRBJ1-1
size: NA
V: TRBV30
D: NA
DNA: TGTGCCTGGAACCCGCTGGGGGAGAGGACTGAAGCTTTCTTT
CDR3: CAWNPLGERTEAFF

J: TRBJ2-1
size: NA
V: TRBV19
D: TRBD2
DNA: TGTGCCAGTGGGGGGGTAACGGCCCCTTCCTACAATGAGCAGTTCTTC
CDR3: CASGGVTAPSYNEQFF

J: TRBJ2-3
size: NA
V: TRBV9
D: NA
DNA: TGTGCCAGCAGCGTGGGGGATACGCAGTATTTT
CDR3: CASSVGDTQYF

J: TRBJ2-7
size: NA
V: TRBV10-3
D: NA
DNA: TGTGCCATCAGTCGGCCTGGGTTTTACGAGCAGTACTTC
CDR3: CAISRPGFYEQYF

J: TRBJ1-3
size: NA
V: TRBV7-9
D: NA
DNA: TGTGCCAGCAGCTTTGAGGCAGGGACTCTCCGGGGAGCTGGAAACACCATATATTTT
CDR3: CASSFEAGTLRGAGNTIYF

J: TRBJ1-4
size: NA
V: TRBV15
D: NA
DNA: TGTGCCACCAGCAGAGATCCGCCGGTGCTTAGTAAACTGTTTTTT
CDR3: CATSRDPPVLSKLFF

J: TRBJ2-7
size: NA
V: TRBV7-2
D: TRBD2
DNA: TGTGCCAGCAGCTTCCCAAAGACTAGCGGGGGGGAATACGAGCAGTACTTC
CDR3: CASSFPKTSGGEYEQYF

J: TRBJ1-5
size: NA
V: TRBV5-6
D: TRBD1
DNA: TGTGCCAGCAGCTTATACAGGGGGAATCAGCCCCAGCATTTT
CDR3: CASSLYRGNQPQHF

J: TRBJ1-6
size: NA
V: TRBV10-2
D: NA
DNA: TGCGCCAGCAGTGAGAGCAGCTATAATTCACCCCTCCACTTT
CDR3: CASSESSYNSPLHF

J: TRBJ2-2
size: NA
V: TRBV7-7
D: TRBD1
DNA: TGTGCCAGCAGCTTGACGACAGGGAGAAACACCGGGGAGCTGTTTTTT
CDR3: CASSLTTGRNTGELFF

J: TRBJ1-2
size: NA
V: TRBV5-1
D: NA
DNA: TGCGCCAGCAGCTTGGAGGGACACCTTACACTCTATGGCTACACCTTC
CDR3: CASSLEGHLTLYGYTF

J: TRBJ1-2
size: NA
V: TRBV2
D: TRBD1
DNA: TGTGCCAGCACTGATCCACCGCCGCAGGGGGAGGGCTACACCTTC
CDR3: CASTDPPPQGEGYTF

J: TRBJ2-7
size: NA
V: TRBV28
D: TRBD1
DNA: TGTGCCAGCAGGTCCGGGACAGGGGGTTTTTCCGAGCAGTACTTC
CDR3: CASRSGTGGFSEQYF

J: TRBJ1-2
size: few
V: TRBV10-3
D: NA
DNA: TGTGCCATCAGTGAGTCGGGGGACACCGGTTTAAACTATGGCTACACCTTC
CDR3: CAISESGDTGLNYGYTF

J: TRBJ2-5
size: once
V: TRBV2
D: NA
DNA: TGTGCCAGCAGTTCTAAGGAGACCCAGTACTTC
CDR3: CASSSKETQYF

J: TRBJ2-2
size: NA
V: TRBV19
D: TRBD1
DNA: TGTGCCACCCTAGACAGGGTCGGCGGGGAGCTGTTTTTT
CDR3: CATLDRVGGELFF

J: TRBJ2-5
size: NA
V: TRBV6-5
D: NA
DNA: TGTGCCAGCAGGAAATCCGGGAAGACCCAGTACTTC
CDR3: CASRKSGKTQYF

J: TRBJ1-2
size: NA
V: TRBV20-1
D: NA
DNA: TGCAGTGCCGACCTACGTGGCTACACCTTC
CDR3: CSADLRGYTF

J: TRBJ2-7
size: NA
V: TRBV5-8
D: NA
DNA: TGTGCCAGCAGCGGGCCTCAGGCCCGGGAGCAGTACTTC
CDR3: CASSGPQAREQYF

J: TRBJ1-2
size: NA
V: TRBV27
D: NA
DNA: TGTGCCAGCGGGCGGATGGTAGGGAATGGCTACACCTTC
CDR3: CASGRMVGNGYTF

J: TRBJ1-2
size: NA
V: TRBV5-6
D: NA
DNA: TGTGCCAGCAGCCGACGGCTAAGACAAAACTATGGCTACACCTTC
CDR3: CASSRRLRQNYGYTF

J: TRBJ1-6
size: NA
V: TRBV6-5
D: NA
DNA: TGTGCCAGCAAGAGGGGGGCGGGTTCACCCCTCCACTTT
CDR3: CASKRGAGSPLHF

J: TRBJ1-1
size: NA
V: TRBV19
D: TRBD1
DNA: TGTGCCAGTAGTCCCCAGGGGGGGTGGACAGGGGGCAACACTGAAGCTTTCTTT
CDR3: CASSPQGGWTGGNTEAFF